This T cell receptor beta chain was captured by sequencing in a study of OX40 agonist ivuxolimab in advanced cancers. Study-level background: Males comprised around 78% of the group, whose mean age was approximately 60 years (range 23 to 79). Study-wide results and caveats: Clonal expansion from baseline to week 6 occurred in both CD4+ and CD8+ T cells. Undetermined was the antigen specificity of the expanded peripheral T cells. Clonal expansion among partial responders at 0.1-3.0 mg/kg ranked near the lowest.

The CDR3 sequence is 14 residues long. Trimming left V 7 bases short and J 0 bases short, with 13 bases between. Germline V CDR1 and CDR2: PRHDT, FYEKMQ (reference sequence). A single count supports this clone. Its antigen is still unknown. Libraries were prepared by immunoSEQ multiplex PCR; TCRdb keeps only in-frame clonotypes and omits some of them. This sample yields about 60,000 clones, of which approximately 90% are seen a single time; 2.8% belongs to the top ten. The receptor was isolated from an adult with an advanced solid tumor such as melanoma, head and neck, liver or kidney cancer. Material: CD4+ or CD8+ T cells sorted from blood, obtained in a trial of the OX40 agonist ivuxolimab. V and J are TRBV13 and TRBJ2-7, with a tentative D call TRBD2 (5 bases). Here the CDR3 DNA reads TGTGCCAGCAAATTTCGGGGTACCTCCTACGAGCAGTACTTC. Translated, it gives CASKFRGTSYEQYF.